The clone carrying this T cell receptor (beta chain) turned up a few times. The V gene end was trimmed by 2 bases and the J gene end by 3 bases; junction bases not matched to a gene: 3. This CDR3 has 14 amino acids. Per germline, CDR1 GTSNPN and CDR2 SVGIG (reference sequence). This entry comes from a study of blood T cell repertoires in COVID-19. Study-level background: PBMCs, B-cell-depleted T cells, or T cells provided the cDNA or gDNA that made up the material.

Only in-frame clones appear in the TCRdb table, and some are missing; sequencing was by immunoSEQ multiplex PCR. Of about 100,000 clones listed, roughly 76% are singletons. Seattle patient enrollment occurred during active infection, with longitudinal follow-up thereafter. The sequence was obtained from a man older than 75 with COVID-19, enrolled during active disease. The chain uses TRBV30 and TRBJ2-2, with 7 positions matching TRBD2. The source material was peripheral blood. The CDR3 is CAWSPLADTGELFF. The CDR3 coding sequence is TGTGCCTGGAGTCCGCTAGCGGACACCGGGGAGCTGTTTTTT.